These 8 T cell receptor beta chains were all obtained from the same sample, sequenced in a study of blood T cell repertoires in COVID-19 (dated by TCRdb to the early 2020s). The library was obtained by the immunoSEQ multiplex PCR assay. As stored in TCRdb, this immuneACCESS dataset retains in-frame rearrangements with V and J assigned. A fraction of the clones does not appear; measured against another copy, unresolved V genes explain less than half of the discrepancy, and the remainder lacks a known reason. The sample includes about 170,000 clones, with roughly four fifths observed a single time. Together, the top ten hold under 3% of the sample. The sequencing sample was made of peripheral blood. These receptors came from a human donor with acute or convalescent COVID-19. The donor label of this sample is uncertain.

The CDR3 DNA reads as TGTGCCAGCAGCCGAACTAGCGGTACCTACAATGAGCAGTTCTTC. Its translation: CASSRTSGTYNEQFF. The rearrangement joins TRBV4-2 to TRBJ2-1; 8 bases agree with TRBD2. With 4 bases clipped from V and 2 bases from J, the junction kept 4 bases outside the gene matches. This CDR3 spans 15 amino acids. Germline loops: CDR1 LGHNA, CDR2 YNFKEQ.

The chain links TRBV6-1 to TRBJ1-2; 9 nucleotides agree with TRBD1. Germline V gene data show CDR1 as MNHNS and CDR2 as SASEGT. V lost 0 bases and J lost 13; bases outside the gene matches: 3. This CDR3 spans 12 amino acids. The CDR3 is CASSEAGTGSTF. The DNA for the CDR3 is TGTGCCAGCAGTGAAGCGGGGACAGGGTCCACCTTC.

V and J are TRBV6-5 and TRBJ1-1; D unresolved. Trimming shortened V by 5 bases and J by 6 bases, and 10 bases separated the two germline ends. CDR3 size: 12 residues. In germline, CDR1 is MNHEY, CDR2 SVGAGI. In DNA, the CDR3 is TGTGCCAGCAGTCCCCGTTCGTCTGAAGCTTTCTTT. Translated: CASSPRSSEAFF.

This chain uses TRBV28 with TRBJ1-1, with 8 bases that match TRBD1. V dropped 5 bases and J dropped 4; count of bases not matched to a gene: 6. Germline loops: CDR1 MDHEN, CDR2 SYDVKM. CDR3 length: 14 amino acids. CDR3 loop: CASSLQGVGTEAFF. CDR3 sequence (DNA): TGTGCCAGCAGTCTACAGGGGGTTGGCACTGAAGCTTTCTTT.

The rearrangement links TRBV28 to TRBJ2-3, with a possible D match to TRBD1 (5 bases). The CDR3 is made up of 14 amino acids. V lost 6 bases and J 0 bases, leaving 10 bases between the germline ends. From germline, CDR1 is MDHEN and CDR2 SYDVKM. DNA for the CDR3: TGTGCCAGCAGCCCCGACAGTAGCACAGATACGCAGTATTTT. This gives the protein CASSPDSSTDTQYF.

This clone was seen more than once but under ten times. This chain joins TRBV5-1 and TRBJ2-7, with TRBD1 identical over 7 bases. Germline loops: CDR1 SGHRS, CDR2 YFSETQ. The V segment lost 4 bases and the J segment 5 bases; nucleotides outside the gene matches: 12. This CDR3 comprises 15 residues. As DNA, the CDR3 is TGCGCCAGCAGCCGAAGGGACAGCTCCTGGGACGAGCAGTACTTC. Translated: CASSRRDSSWDEQYF. Full variable domain (remainder filled in from reference TRBV5-1 and TRBJ2-7): KAGVTQTPRYLIKTRGQQVTLSCSPISGHRSVSWYQQTPGQGLQFLFEYFSETQRNKGNFPGRFSGRQFSNSRSEMNVSTLELGDSALYLCASSRRDSSWDEQYFGPGTRLTVT.

On this clone itself: The identical CDR3 is also encoded by other nucleotide sequences in the sample. The chain links TRBV6-6 to TRBJ2-7; 12 positions match TRBD2. This CDR3 is built from 14 residues. The V gene's germline CDR1 is MNHNY and CDR2 SVGAGI (reference sequence). J lost 7 bases, V lost 0 bases, and 1 base had no gene match. CDR3 DNA: TGTGCCAGCAGTTACTCTGGACTAGCGGGAGAGCAGTACTTC. Amino acids: CASSYSGLAGEQYF.

As DNA, the CDR3 is TGTGCCAGCAGTCGAAAGGGGGGGGACGGCGGGACCCAGTACTTC. Encoded protein: CASSRKGGDGGTQYF. V gene TRBV6-5 combines with J gene TRBJ2-5, with D possibly being TRBD2 (7 bases). The V and J ends lost 5 bases and 7 bases respectively, with 20 bases between them. The CDR3 is 15 amino acids. Germline V gene lookup returns CDR1 MNHEY and CDR2 SVGAGI.